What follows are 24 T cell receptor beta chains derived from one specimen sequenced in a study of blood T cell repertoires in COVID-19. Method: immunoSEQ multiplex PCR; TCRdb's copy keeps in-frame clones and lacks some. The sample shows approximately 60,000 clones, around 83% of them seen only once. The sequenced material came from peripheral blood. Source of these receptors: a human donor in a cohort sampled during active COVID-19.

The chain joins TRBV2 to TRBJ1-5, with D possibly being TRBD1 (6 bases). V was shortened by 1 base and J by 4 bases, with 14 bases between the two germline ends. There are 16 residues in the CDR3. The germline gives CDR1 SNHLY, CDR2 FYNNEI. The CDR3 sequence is CASSEEGGRRNQPQHF. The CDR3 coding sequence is TGTGCCAGCAGTGAAGAGGGGGGGCGGAGGAATCAGCCCCAGCATTTT.

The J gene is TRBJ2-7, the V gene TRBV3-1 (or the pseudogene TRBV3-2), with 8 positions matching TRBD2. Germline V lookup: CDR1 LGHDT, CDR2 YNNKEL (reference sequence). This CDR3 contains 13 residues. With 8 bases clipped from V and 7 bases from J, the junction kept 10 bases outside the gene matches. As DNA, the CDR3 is TGTGCCAGCGGGAGACTAGCGCCGAGGGAGCAGTACTTC. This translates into CASGRLAPREQYF.

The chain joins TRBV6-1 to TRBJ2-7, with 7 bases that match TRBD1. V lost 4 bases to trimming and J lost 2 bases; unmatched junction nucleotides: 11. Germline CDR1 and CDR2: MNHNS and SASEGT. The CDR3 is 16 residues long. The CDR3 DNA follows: TGTGCCAGCAGTGGATTCCGAGGGGGCTCCCCCTACGAGCAGTACTTC. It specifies CASSGFRGGSPYEQYF.

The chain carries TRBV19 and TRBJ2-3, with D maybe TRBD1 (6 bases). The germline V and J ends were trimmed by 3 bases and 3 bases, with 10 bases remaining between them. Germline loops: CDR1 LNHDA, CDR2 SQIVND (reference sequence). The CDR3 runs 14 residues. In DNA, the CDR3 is TGTGCCAGTAGTATGAGAGGACAGACAGATACGCAGTATTTT. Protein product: CASSMRGQTDTQYF. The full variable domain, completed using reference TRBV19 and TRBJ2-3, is DGGITQSPKYLFRKEGQNVTLSCEQNLNHDAMYWYRQDPGQGLRLIYYSQIVNDFQKGDIAEGYSVSREKKESFPLTVTSAQKNPTAFYLCASSMRGQTDTQYFGPGTRLTVL.

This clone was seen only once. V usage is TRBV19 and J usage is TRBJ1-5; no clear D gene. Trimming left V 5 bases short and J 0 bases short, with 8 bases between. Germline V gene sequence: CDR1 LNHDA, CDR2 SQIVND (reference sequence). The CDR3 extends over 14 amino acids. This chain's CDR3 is CASSVSGSNQPQHF. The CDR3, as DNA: TGTGCCAGTAGTGTATCAGGTAGCAATCAGCCCCAGCATTTT.

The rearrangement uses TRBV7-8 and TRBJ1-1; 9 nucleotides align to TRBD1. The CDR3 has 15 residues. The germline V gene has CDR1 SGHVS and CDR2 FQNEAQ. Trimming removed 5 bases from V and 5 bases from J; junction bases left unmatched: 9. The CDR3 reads CASSVATGGGTEAFF. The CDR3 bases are TGTGCCAGCAGCGTGGCGACAGGGGGTGGAACTGAAGCTTTCTTT.

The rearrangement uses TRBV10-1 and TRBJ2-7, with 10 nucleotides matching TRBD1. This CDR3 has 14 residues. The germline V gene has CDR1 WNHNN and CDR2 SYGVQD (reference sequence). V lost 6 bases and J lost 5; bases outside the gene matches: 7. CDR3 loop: CASSPGQGNDEQYF. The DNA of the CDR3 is TGCGCCAGCAGCCCGGGACAGGGGAATGACGAGCAGTACTTC.

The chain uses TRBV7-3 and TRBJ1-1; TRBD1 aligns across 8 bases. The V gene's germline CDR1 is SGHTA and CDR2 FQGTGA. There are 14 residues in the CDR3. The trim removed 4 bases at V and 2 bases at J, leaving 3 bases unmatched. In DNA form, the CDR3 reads TGTGCCAGCAGCTCAGGGGGCCCTAACACTGAAGCTTTCTTT. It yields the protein CASSSGGPNTEAFF.

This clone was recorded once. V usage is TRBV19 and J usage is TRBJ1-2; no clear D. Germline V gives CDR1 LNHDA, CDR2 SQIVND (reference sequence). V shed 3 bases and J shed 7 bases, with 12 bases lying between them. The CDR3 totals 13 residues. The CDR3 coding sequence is TGTGCCAGTAGTATGTGCTCAGGTTGTGGCTACACCTTC. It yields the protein CASSMCSGCGYTF. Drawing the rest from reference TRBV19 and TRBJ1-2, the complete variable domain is DGGITQSPKYLFRKEGQNVTLSCEQNLNHDAMYWYRQDPGQGLRLIYYSQIVNDFQKGDIAEGYSVSREKKESFPLTVTSAQKNPTAFYLCASSMCSGCGYTFGSGTRLTVV.

In DNA, the CDR3 is TGTGCCAGCAGTCTGCGGGAGATGGGCTACGAGCAGTACTTC. Protein product: CASSLREMGYEQYF. The chain employs TRBV27 and TRBJ2-7, with TRBD2 matching over 7 bases. V dropped 5 bases and J dropped 3; count of bases not matched to a gene: 7. This CDR3 contains 14 residues. CDR1 is MNHEY, CDR2 SMNVEV, per germline (reference sequence).

The CDR3 loop is CASSASGVETQYF. The CDR3 region has the DNA TGTGCCAGCAGCGCCAGCGGGGTAGAGACCCAGTACTTC. The chain combines TRBV5-6 with TRBJ2-5, with 7 bases lining up with TRBD2. Looked up from germline, CDR1 is SGHDT and CDR2 is YYEEEE. The CDR3 covers 13 residues. V lost 4 bases, J lost 4 bases, and 4 bases stayed unmatched.

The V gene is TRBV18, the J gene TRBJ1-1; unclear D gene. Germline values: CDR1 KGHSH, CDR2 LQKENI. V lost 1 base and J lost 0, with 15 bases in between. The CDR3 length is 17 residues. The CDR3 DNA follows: TGTGCCAGCTCACCACGGCCACCGAACCAAATGAACACTGAAGCTTTCTTT. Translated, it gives CASSPRPPNQMNTEAFF.

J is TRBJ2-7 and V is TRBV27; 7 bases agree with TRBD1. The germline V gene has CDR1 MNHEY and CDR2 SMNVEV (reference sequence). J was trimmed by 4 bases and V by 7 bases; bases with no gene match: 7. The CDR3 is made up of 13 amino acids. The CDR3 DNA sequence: TGTGCCAGCATCGACAGGGATTCGTACGAGCAGTACTTC. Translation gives CASIDRDSYEQYF.

Here the CDR3 reads CASSTDSFLRANVLTF. CDR3 bases: TGTGCCAGCAGCACGGACAGTTTCTTAAGGGCCAACGTCCTGACTTTC. The chain uses TRBV5-8 and TRBJ2-6; D possibly corresponds to TRBD1 (6 bases). Trimming took off 4 bases at V and 5 bases at J, with 16 bases between the two ends. Germline V CDR1 and CDR2: SGHTS, YDEGEE. The CDR3 is 16 amino acids.

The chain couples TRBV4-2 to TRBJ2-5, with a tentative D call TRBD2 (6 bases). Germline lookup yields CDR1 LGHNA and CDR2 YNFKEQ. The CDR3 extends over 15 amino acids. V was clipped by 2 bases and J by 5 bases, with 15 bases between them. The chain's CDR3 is CASSQPNGGRETQYF. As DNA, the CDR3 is TGTGCCAGCAGCCAACCCAATGGGGGGAGGGAGACCCAGTACTTC.

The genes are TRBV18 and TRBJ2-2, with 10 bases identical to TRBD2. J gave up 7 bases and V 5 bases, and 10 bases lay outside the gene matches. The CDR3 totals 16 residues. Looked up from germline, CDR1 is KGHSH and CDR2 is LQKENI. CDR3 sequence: CASSLPSGRAVGELFF. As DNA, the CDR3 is TGTGCCAGCTCATTACCCAGCGGGAGGGCCGTCGGGGAGCTGTTTTTT.

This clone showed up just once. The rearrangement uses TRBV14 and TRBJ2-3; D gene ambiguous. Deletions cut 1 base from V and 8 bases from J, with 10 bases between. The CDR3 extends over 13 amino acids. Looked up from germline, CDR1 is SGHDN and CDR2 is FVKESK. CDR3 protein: CASSQGRRGTQYF. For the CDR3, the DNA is TGTGCCAGCAGCCAAGGTCGTAGAGGTACGCAGTATTTT.

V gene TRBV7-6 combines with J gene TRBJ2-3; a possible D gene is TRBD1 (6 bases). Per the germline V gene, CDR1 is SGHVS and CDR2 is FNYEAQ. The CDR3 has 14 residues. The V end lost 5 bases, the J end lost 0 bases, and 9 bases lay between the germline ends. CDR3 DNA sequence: TGTGCCAGCAGCGACAGGACTAGCACAGATACGCAGTATTTT. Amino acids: CASSDRTSTDTQYF.

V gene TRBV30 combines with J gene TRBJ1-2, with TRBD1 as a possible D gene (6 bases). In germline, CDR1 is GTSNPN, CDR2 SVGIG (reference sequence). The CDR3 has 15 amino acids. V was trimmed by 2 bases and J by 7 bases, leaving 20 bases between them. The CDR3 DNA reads TGTGCCTGGAGTTTCGAACGCCAGGGGAGCGGTGGCTACACCTTC. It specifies CAWSFERQGSGGYTF.

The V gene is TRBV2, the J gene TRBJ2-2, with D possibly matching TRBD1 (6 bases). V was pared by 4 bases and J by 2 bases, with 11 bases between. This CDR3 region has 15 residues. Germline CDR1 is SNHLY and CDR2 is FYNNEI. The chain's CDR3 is CASSGQASNTGELFF. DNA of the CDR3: TGTGCCAGCAGTGGACAGGCCTCCAACACCGGGGAGCTGTTTTTT.

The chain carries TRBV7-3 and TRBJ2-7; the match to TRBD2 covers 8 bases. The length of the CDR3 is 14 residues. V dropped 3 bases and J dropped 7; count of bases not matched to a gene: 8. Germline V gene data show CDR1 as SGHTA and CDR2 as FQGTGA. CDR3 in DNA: TGTGCCAGCAGCTTTAGCGGGATCTCAGGGGAGCAGTACTTC. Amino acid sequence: CASSFSGISGEQYF. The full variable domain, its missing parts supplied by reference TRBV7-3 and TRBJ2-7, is GAGVSQTPSNKVTEKGKYVELRCDPISGHTALYWYRQSLGQGPEFLIYFQGTGAADDSGLPNDRFFAVRPEGSVSTLKIQRTERGDSAVYLCASSFSGISGEQYFGPGTRLTVT.

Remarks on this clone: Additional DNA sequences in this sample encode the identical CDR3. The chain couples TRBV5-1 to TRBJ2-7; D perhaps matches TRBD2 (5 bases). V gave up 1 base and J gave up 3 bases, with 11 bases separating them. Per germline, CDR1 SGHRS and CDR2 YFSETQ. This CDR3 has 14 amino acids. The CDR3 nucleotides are TGCGCCAGCAGCTTGACTAGTGGAGGCTACGAGCAGTACTTC. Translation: CASSLTSGGYEQYF. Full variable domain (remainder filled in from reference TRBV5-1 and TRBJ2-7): KAGVTQTPRYLIKTRGQQVTLSCSPISGHRSVSWYQQTPGQGLQFLFEYFSETQRNKGNFPGRFSGRQFSNSRSEMNVSTLELGDSALYLCASSLTSGGYEQYFGPGTRLTVT.

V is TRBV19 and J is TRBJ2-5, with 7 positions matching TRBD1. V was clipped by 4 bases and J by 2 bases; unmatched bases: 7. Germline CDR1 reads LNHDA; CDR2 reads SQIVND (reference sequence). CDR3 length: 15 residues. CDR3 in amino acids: CASSNYRDRQETQYF. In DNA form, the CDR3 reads TGTGCCAGTAGTAACTACCGGGACAGACAAGAGACCCAGTACTTC. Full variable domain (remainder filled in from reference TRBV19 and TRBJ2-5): DGGITQSPKYLFRKEGQNVTLSCEQNLNHDAMYWYRQDPGQGLRLIYYSQIVNDFQKGDIAEGYSVSREKKESFPLTVTSAQKNPTAFYLCASSNYRDRQETQYFGPGTRLLVL.

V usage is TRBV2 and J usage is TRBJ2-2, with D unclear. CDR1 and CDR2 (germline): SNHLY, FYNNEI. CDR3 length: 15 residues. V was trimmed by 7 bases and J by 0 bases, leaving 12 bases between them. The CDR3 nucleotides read TGTGCCAGCACATCAGAAAACGCGAACACCGGGGAGCTGTTTTTT. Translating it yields CASTSENANTGELFF.